This entry lists 3 T cell receptor beta chains sequenced from one sample in a study of early stage breast cancer tumors. Some clones are missing from TCRdb's copy, which holds only in-frame ones; the method was immunoSEQ multiplex PCR. The table has about 50,000 clones, around 80% seen once; the top ten hold under 4.5%. Sequenced sample: blood. The receptors stem from a person in their 40s with breast cancer.

This clone came up a few times. The chain carries TRBV19 and TRBJ1-2, with TRBD1 matching over 10 bases. The CDR3 sequence is 20 residues long. Unmatched junction bases numbered 16, after V lost 0 bases and J lost 3 bases. The V gene's germline CDR1 is LNHDA and CDR2 SQIVND (reference sequence). The CDR3 nucleotides read TGTGCCAGTAGTATAGATCTCGGTCATTGGGACAGGGGTTCTCACTATGGCTACACCTTC. This translates into CASSIDLGHWDRGSHYGYTF.

The chain recombines TRBV29-1 with TRBJ2-1; D gene ambiguous. The V end was cut by 5 bases, the J end by 9 bases, with 14 bases between. The germline V gene has CDR1 SQVTM and CDR2 ANQGSEA. The CDR3 loop spans 12 amino acids. The chain's CDR3 is CSVRRVDSEQFF. For the CDR3, the DNA is TGCAGCGTTAGGAGAGTAGATTCTGAGCAGTTCTTC.

The chain couples TRBV2 to TRBJ2-1; no clear D. The CDR3 is 16 amino acids. Trimming pared 6 bases from V and 0 bases from J, leaving 15 bases between. In germline, CDR1 is SNHLY, CDR2 FYNNEI. DNA of the CDR3: TGTGCCAGCAGCGCTGGTCCGTTTAGCTCCTACAATGAGCAGTTCTTC. Amino acids: CASSAGPFSSYNEQFF.